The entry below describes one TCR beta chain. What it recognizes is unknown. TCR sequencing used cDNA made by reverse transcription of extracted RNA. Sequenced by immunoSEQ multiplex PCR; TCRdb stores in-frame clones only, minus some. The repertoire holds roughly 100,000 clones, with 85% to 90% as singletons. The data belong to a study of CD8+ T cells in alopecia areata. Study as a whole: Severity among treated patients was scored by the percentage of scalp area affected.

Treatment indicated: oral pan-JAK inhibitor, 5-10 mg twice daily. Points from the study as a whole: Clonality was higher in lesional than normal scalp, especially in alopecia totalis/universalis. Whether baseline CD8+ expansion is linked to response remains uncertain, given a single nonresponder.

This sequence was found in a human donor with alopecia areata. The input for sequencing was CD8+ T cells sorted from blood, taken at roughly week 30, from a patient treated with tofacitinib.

This chain's CDR3 is CASSPSAGVLETQYF. In DNA, the CDR3 is TGTGCCAGTAGTCCCTCAGCGGGGGTACTTGAAACGCAGTATTTT. V is TRBV19 and J is TRBJ2-3, with 8 bases matching TRBD2. Germline V gene data show CDR1 as LNHDA and CDR2 as SQIVND (reference sequence). The CDR3 has 15 amino acids. Trimming removed 5 bases from V and 9 bases from J; junction bases left unmatched: 13.